This T cell receptor beta chain was captured in a study of blood T cell repertoires in COVID-19. This CDR3 region has 15 residues. J was trimmed by 4 bases and V by 3 bases; bases with no gene match: 7. Germline values: CDR1 SGHRS, CDR2 YFSETQ. This clone was detected only once. Patients from Seattle were sampled longitudinally, starting during active infection. As originally analysed: Estimated nucleated cell counts came from reference gene primer amplification. Measured with immunoSEQ multiplex PCR; TCRdb has only the in-frame clones, and not every one. That table gives V, J and clone size, and the DNA gave D and trimming. The sample includes around 220,000 clones, 82% of them seen just once.

The chain couples TRBV5-1 to TRBJ1-3; 7 positions match TRBD1. Sequences were obtained from peripheral blood. The TCR comes from a woman of 80 years or more with COVID-19, enrolled during active disease. CDR3 DNA: TGCGCCAGCAGCTCCACCGGGACAGCCGGAAACACCATATATTTT. It encodes CASSSTGTAGNTIYF. Looking up the rest from reference TRBV5-1 and TRBJ1-3 gives the full variable domain: KAGVTQTPRYLIKTRGQQVTLSCSPISGHRSVSWYQQTPGQGLQFLFEYFSETQRNKGNFPGRFSGRQFSNSRSEMNVSTLELGDSALYLCASSSTGTAGNTIYFGEGSWLTVV.